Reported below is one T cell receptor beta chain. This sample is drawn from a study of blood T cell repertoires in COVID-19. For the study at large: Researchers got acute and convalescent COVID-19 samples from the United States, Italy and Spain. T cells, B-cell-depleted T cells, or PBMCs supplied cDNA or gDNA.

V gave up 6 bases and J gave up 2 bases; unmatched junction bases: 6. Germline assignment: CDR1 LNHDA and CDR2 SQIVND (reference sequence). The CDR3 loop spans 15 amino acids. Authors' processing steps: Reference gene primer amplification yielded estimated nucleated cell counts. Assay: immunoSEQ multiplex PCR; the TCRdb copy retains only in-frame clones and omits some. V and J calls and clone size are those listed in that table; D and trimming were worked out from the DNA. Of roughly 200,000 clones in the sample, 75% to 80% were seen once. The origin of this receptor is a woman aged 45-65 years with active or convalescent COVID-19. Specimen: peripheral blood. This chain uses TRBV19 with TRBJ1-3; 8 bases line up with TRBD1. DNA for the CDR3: TGTGCCAGTAGAGGACAGGGAATGACTGGAAACACCATATATTTT. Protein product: CASRGQGMTGNTIYF.